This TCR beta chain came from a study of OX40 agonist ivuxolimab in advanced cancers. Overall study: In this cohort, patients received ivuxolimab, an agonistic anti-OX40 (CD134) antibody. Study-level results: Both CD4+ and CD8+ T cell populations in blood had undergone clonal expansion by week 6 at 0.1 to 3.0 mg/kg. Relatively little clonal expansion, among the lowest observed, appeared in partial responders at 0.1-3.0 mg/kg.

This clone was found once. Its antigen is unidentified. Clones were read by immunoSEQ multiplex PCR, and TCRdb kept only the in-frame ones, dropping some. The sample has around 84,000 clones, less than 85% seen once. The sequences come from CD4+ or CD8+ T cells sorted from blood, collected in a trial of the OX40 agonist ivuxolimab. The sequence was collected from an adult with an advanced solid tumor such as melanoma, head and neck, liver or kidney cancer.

CDR3 loop: CASTWGPGNTIYF. The CDR3 DNA reads as TGTGCCAGCACGTGGGGGCCTGGAAACACCATATATTTT. The J gene is TRBJ1-3, the V gene TRBV9; a possible D gene is TRBD1 (6 bases). The V end was cut by 6 bases, the J end by 2 bases, with 9 bases between. The CDR3 contains 13 residues. Germline CDR1 and CDR2: SGDLS and YYNGEE.